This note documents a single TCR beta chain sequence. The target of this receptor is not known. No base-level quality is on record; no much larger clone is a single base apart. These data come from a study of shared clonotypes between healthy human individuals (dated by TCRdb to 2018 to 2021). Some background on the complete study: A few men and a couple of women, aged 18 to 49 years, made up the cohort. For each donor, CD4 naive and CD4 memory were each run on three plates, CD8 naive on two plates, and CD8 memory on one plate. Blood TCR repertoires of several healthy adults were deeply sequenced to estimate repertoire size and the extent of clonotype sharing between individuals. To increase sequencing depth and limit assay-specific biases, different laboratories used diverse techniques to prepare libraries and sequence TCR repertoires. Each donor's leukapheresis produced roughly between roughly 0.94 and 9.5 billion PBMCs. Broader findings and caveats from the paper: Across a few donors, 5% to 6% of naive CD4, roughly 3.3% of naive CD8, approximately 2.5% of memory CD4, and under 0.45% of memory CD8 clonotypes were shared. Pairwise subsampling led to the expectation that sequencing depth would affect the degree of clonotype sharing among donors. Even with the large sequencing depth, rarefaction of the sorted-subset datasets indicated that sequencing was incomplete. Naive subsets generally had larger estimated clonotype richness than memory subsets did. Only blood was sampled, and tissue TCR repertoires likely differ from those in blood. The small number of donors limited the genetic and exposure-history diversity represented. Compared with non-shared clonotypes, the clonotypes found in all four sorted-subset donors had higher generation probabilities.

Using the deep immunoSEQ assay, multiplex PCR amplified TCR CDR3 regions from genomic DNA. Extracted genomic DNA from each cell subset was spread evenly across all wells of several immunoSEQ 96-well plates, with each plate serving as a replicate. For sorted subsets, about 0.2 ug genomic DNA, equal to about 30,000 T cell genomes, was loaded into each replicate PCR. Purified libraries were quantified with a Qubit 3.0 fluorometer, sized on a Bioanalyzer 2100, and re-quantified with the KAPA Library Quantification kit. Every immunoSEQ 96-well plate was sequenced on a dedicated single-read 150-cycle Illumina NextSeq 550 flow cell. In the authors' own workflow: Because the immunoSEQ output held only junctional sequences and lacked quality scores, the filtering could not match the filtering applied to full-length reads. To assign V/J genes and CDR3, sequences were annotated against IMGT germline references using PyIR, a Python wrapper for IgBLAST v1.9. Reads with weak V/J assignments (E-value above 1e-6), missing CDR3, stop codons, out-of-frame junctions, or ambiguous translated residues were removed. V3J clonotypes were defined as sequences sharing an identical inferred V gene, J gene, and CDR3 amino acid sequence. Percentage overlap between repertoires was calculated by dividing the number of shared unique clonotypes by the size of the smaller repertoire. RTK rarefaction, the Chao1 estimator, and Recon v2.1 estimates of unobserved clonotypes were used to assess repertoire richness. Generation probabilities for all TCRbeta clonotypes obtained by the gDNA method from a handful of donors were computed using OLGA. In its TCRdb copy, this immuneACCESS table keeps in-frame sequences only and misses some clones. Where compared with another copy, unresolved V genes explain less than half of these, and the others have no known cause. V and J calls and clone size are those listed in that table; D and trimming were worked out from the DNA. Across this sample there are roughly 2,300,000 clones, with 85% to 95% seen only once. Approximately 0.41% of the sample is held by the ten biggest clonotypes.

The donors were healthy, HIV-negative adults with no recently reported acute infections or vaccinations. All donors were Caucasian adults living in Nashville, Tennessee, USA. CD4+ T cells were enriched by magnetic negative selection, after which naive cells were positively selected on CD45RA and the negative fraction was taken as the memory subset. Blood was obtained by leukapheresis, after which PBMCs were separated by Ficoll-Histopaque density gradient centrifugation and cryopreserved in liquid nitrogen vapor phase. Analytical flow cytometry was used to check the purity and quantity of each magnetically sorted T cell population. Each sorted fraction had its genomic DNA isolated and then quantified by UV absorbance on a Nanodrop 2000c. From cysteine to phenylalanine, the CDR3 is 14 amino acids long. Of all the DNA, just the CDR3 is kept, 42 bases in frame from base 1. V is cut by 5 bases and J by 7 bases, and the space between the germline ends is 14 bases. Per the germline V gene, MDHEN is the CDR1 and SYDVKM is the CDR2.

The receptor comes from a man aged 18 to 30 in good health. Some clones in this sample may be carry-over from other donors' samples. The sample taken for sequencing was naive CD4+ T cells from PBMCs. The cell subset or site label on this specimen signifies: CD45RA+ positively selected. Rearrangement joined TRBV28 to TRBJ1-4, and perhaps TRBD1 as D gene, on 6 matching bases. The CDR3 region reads CASSATGEGEKLFF. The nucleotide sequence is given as TGTGCCAGCAGTGCGACAGGAGAGGGTGAAAAACTGTTTTTT.